Each of the 24 T cell receptor beta chains below was sequenced from the same sample in a study of blood T cell repertoires in COVID-19. The protocol was immunoSEQ multiplex PCR, while the TCRdb copy is restricted to in-frame clones and leaves out a portion. The sample lists approximately 25,000 clones; 80% to 85% were seen once. Source material: peripheral blood. Every receptor here comes from a human donor in a cohort sampled during active COVID-19.

The J gene is TRBJ2-5, the V gene TRBV24-1; TRBD1 matches 9 bases. Unmatched junction bases numbered 12, after V lost 4 bases and J lost 4 bases. The CDR3 is made up of 17 amino acids. The germline V gene has CDR1 KGHDR and CDR2 SFDVKD. This chain's CDR3 is CATSDPRSLTGGETQYF. DNA for the CDR3: TGTGCCACCAGTGACCCTAGATCCTTGACAGGGGGAGAGACCCAGTACTTC.

The CDR3 sequence is CASTRQGISGNTIYF. The CDR3 DNA is TGTGCCAGCACCCGACAGGGAATCTCTGGAAACACCATATATTTT. The chain uses TRBV5-5 and TRBJ1-3; 7 bases match TRBD1. CDR1 SGHKS and CDR2 YYEKEE come from the germline V gene (reference sequence). CDR3 length equals 15 residues. The J segment lost 0 bases and the V segment lost 6 bases, leaving 6 bases of the junction unmatched.

The rearrangement links TRBV9 to TRBJ2-3; no reliable D call. This CDR3 is 16 amino acids long. The V end was cut by 1 base, the J end by 3 bases, with 15 bases between. Germline V lookup: CDR1 SGDLS, CDR2 YYNGEE. Here the CDR3 reads CASSVLVGVETDTQYF. CDR3 sequence (DNA): TGTGCCAGCAGCGTACTAGTCGGAGTCGAGACAGATACGCAGTATTTT.

This clone was counted a single time. The chain links TRBV4-2 to TRBJ2-2; D is undetermined. This CDR3 has 12 residues. The germline V gene has CDR1 LGHNA and CDR2 YNFKEQ. V lost 1 base, J lost 7 bases, and 4 bases lay in between. In DNA form, the CDR3 reads TGTGCCAGCAGCCAAGTCAACGGGGAGCTGTTTTTT. It specifies CASSQVNGELFF.

The J gene is TRBJ1-6, the V gene TRBV27, with D tentatively TRBD1 (6 bases). V was cut by 3 bases and J by 0 bases, with 24 bases left in between. The CDR3 runs to 21 residues. Germline CDR1 MNHEY, CDR2 SMNVEV (reference sequence). The CDR3 DNA is TGTGCCAGCAGTTTTTTACCCCCACGTAGAGGACAGAGCTCCTATAATTCACCCCTCCACTTT. Protein: CASSFLPPRRGQSSYNSPLHF.

The J gene is TRBJ2-7, the V gene TRBV7-2; D might be TRBD2 (5 bases). Germline V gives CDR1 SGHTA, CDR2 FQGNSA. The CDR3 is 13 residues long. V was pared by 2 bases and J by 5 bases, with 10 bases between. DNA for the CDR3: TGTGCCAGCAGCTTAACCGGGATCAACGAGCAGTACTTC. Its translation: CASSLTGINEQYF.

The genes are TRBV12-3 or TRBV12-4 and TRBJ2-7; D is perhaps TRBD1 (5 bases). The CDR3 runs to 13 residues. Deletions cut 1 base from V and 3 bases from J, with 7 bases between. CDR3 sequence (DNA): TGTGCCAGCAGTTTAGGACAGATCTACGAGCAGTACTTC. Translation: CASSLGQIYEQYF.

This rearrangement joins TRBV9 to TRBJ1-3; D call uncertain. This CDR3 is 16 amino acids long. CDR1 and CDR2 (germline): SGDLS, YYNGEE. Trimming removed 0 bases at V and 4 bases at J, with 14 bases between. The CDR3 nucleotides are TGTGCCAGCAGCGTAGCAAGTGAAACTCCGGGAAACACCATATATTTT. As protein: CASSVASETPGNTIYF.

In this sample, this clone turned up once. This chain uses TRBV27 with TRBJ2-3; tentative D call: TRBD1 (6 bases). V lost 5 bases to trimming and J lost 0 bases, with 15 bases between them. The germline gives CDR1 MNHEY, CDR2 SMNVEV (reference sequence). The CDR3 length is 16 residues. In nucleotides, the CDR3 is TGTGCCAGCAGTCAATGGACAGTAGCTAGCACAGATACGCAGTATTTT. Translated: CASSQWTVASTDTQYF.

The genes are TRBV7-2 and TRBJ2-1; D unclear. Deletions cut 1 base from V and 9 bases from J, with 7 bases between. The germline gives CDR1 SGHTA, CDR2 FQGNSA. The CDR3 loop spans 12 amino acids. CDR3 loop: CASSLVPGEQFF. CDR3 DNA: TGTGCCAGCAGCTTAGTCCCAGGTGAGCAGTTCTTC.

This chain joins TRBV5-5 and TRBJ1-2; perhaps TRBD1 as D (5 bases). Germline CDR1 and CDR2: SGHKS and YYEKEE (reference sequence). The CDR3 runs 15 residues. V shed 2 bases and J shed 6 bases, with 17 bases lying between them. CDR3 sequence reads: CASSFTPGMDDGYTF. The CDR3 DNA follows: TGTGCCAGCAGCTTTACCCCAGGGATGGATGATGGCTACACCTTC. The full variable domain, completed using reference TRBV5-5 and TRBJ1-2, is DAGVTQSPTHLIKTRGQQVTLRCSPISGHKSVSWYQQVLGQGPQFIFQYYEKEERGRGNFPDRFSARQFPNYSSELNVNALLLGDSALYLCASSFTPGMDDGYTFGSGTRLTVV.

The genes are TRBV19 and TRBJ2-3, with D perhaps TRBD2 (6 bases). From germline, CDR1 is LNHDA and CDR2 SQIVND (reference sequence). The CDR3 length is 15 residues. Trimming removed 1 base from V and 6 bases from J, with 14 bases in between. CDR3 coding DNA: TGTGCCAGTAGTATAGGTGGCGGAGGGTGGGATACGCAGTATTTT. Encoded protein: CASSIGGGGWDTQYF. The complete variable domain, with remaining parts taken from reference TRBV19 and TRBJ2-3, reads DGGITQSPKYLFRKEGQNVTLSCEQNLNHDAMYWYRQDPGQGLRLIYYSQIVNDFQKGDIAEGYSVSREKKESFPLTVTSAQKNPTAFYLCASSIGGGGWDTQYFGPGTRLTVL.

Only one count was recorded for this clone. The chain employs TRBV18 and TRBJ2-5; D is unclear. CDR1 is KGHSH, CDR2 LQKENI, per germline. The CDR3 has 11 residues. Trimming stripped 5 bases from V and 2 bases from J, with 3 bases between. DNA for the CDR3: TGTGCCAGCTCATCACAAGAGACCCAGTACTTC. Protein product: CASSSQETQYF.

This clone was seen once. The chain combines TRBV4-3 with TRBJ2-1; 7 bases fit TRBD1. V dropped 0 bases and J dropped 9; count of bases not matched to a gene: 8. The CDR3 sequence is 15 residues long. In germline, CDR1 is LGHNA, CDR2 YSLEER. The CDR3 DNA is TGCGCCAGCAGCCAAGAAGATCGAGGGGGCGGTGAGCAGTTCTTC. It specifies CASSQEDRGGGEQFF.

V and J are TRBV15 and TRBJ1-6; 7 nucleotides agree with TRBD1. This CDR3 contains 16 residues. CDR1 and CDR2 from the germline V gene are LNHNV and YYDKDF (reference sequence). Trimming removed 5 bases from V and 8 bases from J; junction bases left unmatched: 12. CDR3 amino acids: CATSVGQRDFYSPLHF. The CDR3 nucleotides are TGTGCCACCAGCGTGGGACAGAGAGACTTCTATTCACCCCTCCACTTT.

This clone was seen more than once but under ten times. V is TRBV11-2 and J is TRBJ1-4, with 9 bases fitting TRBD1. The CDR3 contains 15 residues. V was pared by 3 bases and J by 6 bases, with 5 bases of the junction left unmatched. Per the germline V gene, CDR1 is SGHAT and CDR2 is FQNNGV. CDR3 sequence reads: CASSLGDRDHEKLFF. As DNA, the CDR3 is TGTGCCAGCAGCTTGGGGGACAGGGATCATGAAAAACTGTTTTTT.

The rearrangement links TRBV27 to TRBJ1-2; a possible D gene is TRBD1 (5 bases). The CDR3 totals 14 residues. Germline V gene data show CDR1 as MNHEY and CDR2 as SMNVEV (reference sequence). V lost 5 bases to trimming and J lost 8 bases, with 18 bases between them. CDR3 in DNA: TGTGCCAGCAGTCTCCGCGGGGCGTATGTGGGCTACACCTTC. Translation: CASSLRGAYVGYTF.

The chain couples TRBV2 to TRBJ1-6; 7 bases align to TRBD1. Per the germline V gene, CDR1 is SNHLY and CDR2 is FYNNEI. Unmatched junction bases numbered 7, after V lost 4 bases and J lost 7 bases. CDR3 length: 15 amino acids. Here the CDR3 reads CASSVEGALNSPLHF. CDR3 DNA sequence: TGTGCCAGCAGTGTAGAGGGGGCTCTCAATTCACCCCTCCACTTT.

The genes are TRBV12-5 and TRBJ2-6; no firm D call. V was cut by 7 bases and J by 0 bases, with 13 bases left in between. This CDR3 contains 16 residues. The germline V gene encodes CDR1 LGHNT and CDR2 FRNRAP. The DNA for the CDR3 is TGTGCTAGTGCCCCTCCGAGGAGCTCTGGGGCCAACGTCCTGACTTTC. The encoded protein is CASAPPRSSGANVLTF.

This rearrangement joins TRBV28 to TRBJ2-7; 7 bases are shared with TRBD2. The CDR3 has 15 amino acids. CDR1 and CDR2 from the germline V gene are MDHEN and SYDVKM. With 6 bases clipped from V and 1 base from J, the junction kept 9 bases outside the gene matches. CDR3 coding DNA: TGTGCCAGCAGCCCTGGGGGGGGAAGGTCCTACGAGCAGTACTTC. Protein: CASSPGGGRSYEQYF.

The genes are TRBV7-6 and TRBJ2-3, with 12 nucleotides matching TRBD2. There are 15 residues in the CDR3. Per the germline V gene, CDR1 is SGHVS and CDR2 is FNYEAQ. V trimming: 2 bases; J trimming: 10 bases; junction bases outside the gene matches: 7. The chain's CDR3 is CASSLTLAGGAAQYF. The CDR3 DNA is TGTGCCAGCAGCTTAACGCTAGCGGGGGGGGCTGCGCAGTATTTT.

This clone was picked up one time. This rearrangement joins TRBV3-1 (or the pseudogene TRBV3-2) to TRBJ2-1; possibly TRBD2 for D (5 bases). V lost 1 base and J 7 bases, leaving 17 bases between the germline ends. Germline V gives CDR1 LGHDT, CDR2 YNNKEL (reference sequence). The CDR3 covers 16 residues. Here the CDR3 DNA reads TGTGCCAGCAGCCAAGCGGACGGCCGGGGTGTTAATGAGCAGTTCTTC. It yields the protein CASSQADGRGVNEQFF.

The chain links TRBV28 to TRBJ1-4; 7 bases agree with TRBD1. The CDR3 is 14 amino acids. The germline V gene encodes CDR1 MDHEN and CDR2 SYDVKM. Trimming cost V 6 bases and J 5 bases; bases outside gene matches: 6. The CDR3 coding sequence is TGTGCCAGCAGCCTAGGGACAGCAAATGAAAAACTGTTTTTT. It yields the protein CASSLGTANEKLFF.

V is TRBV9 and J is TRBJ1-1; TRBD1 agrees at 8 bases. CDR1 SGDLS and CDR2 YYNGEE come from the germline V gene. Unmatched junction bases numbered 6, after V lost 2 bases and J lost 3 bases. This CDR3 is built from 15 residues. The CDR3 DNA is TGTGCCAGCAGCGTTTCGGGACAGGCCTACACTGAAGCTTTCTTT. As protein: CASSVSGQAYTEAFF.